Presented here are 21 T cell receptor beta chains from one specimen sequenced in a study of T cells in Graves' hyperthyroidism and ophthalmopathy. The source material, RNA transcripts, was used to amplify TCR beta CDR3 regions. A set of HTBI primers served as the primers for a first-round RT-PCR of the TCR CDR3. Using its own MiXCR run on the multiplex PCR reads, TCRdb lists one record per CDR3 protein. The sample carries hundreds of thousands of distinct CDR3 sequences, under 20% recorded once. The specimen was blood. The origin of the receptors is a woman aged 30 to 39 with Graves' hyperthyroidism.

This clonotype was observed a handful of times. The rearrangement joins TRBV10-3 to TRBJ2-1; 10 positions agree with TRBD2. Per germline, CDR1 ENHRY and CDR2 SYGVKD. Germline trimming cut 6 bases from V and 8 bases from J; bases unmatched to any gene: 7. This CDR3 comprises 14 residues. This chain's CDR3 is CAISPGTSEDEQFF. The CDR3 nucleotides read TGTGCCATCAGCCCAGGGACTAGCGAGGATGAGCAGTTCTTC.

This clonotype was recorded a few times. The genes are TRBV11-3 and TRBJ2-5, with 10 nucleotides matching TRBD2. The CDR3 extends over 16 amino acids. The germline gives CDR1 SGHNT, CDR2 YENEEA. Germline trimming cut 6 bases from V and 5 bases from J; bases unmatched to any gene: 12. The CDR3 DNA is TGTGCCAGCAGTACAAGACTAGCGGGCGATTCGGAGACCCAGTACTTC. Protein: CASSTRLAGDSETQYF.

The V and J genes are TRBV2 and TRBJ2-6, with D perhaps given as TRBD1 or TRBD2 (5 bases each). The CDR3 contains 16 residues. V was clipped by 6 bases and J by 0 bases, with 12 bases between them. Germline CDR1 SNHLY, CDR2 FYNNEI. The CDR3 region is CASRGDASSGANVLTF. Here the CDR3 DNA reads TGTGCCAGCAGGGGGGACGCCTCCTCTGGGGCCAACGTCCTGACTTTC.

This clonotype was observed at least ten times. This sequence joins TRBV20-1 and TRBJ2-7; unclear D gene. The CDR3 sequence is 13 residues long. The germline V and J ends were trimmed by 3 bases and 3 bases, with 12 bases remaining between them. Germline CDR1 is DFQATT and CDR2 is SNEGSKA (reference sequence). CDR3 in amino acids: CSARVALNYEQYF. The DNA of the CDR3 is TGCAGTGCTAGGGTTGCGTTAAACTACGAGCAGTACTTC.

In this sample, this clonotype turned up many times. The V gene is TRBV27, the J gene TRBJ2-1, with D perhaps matching TRBD1 (6 bases). This CDR3 comprises 13 residues. V was clipped by 3 bases and J by 9 bases, with 12 bases between them. Germline assignment: CDR1 MNHEY and CDR2 SMNVEV (reference sequence). CDR3 DNA: TGTGCCAGCAGTTTGAACACAGGGCGTGAGCAGTTCTTC. Its protein is CASSLNTGREQFF.

The V gene is TRBV5-1, the J gene TRBJ2-7; 7 nucleotides agree with TRBD1. The trim removed 4 bases at V and 5 bases at J, leaving 9 bases unmatched. Germline lookup yields CDR1 SGHRS and CDR2 YFSETQ. This CDR3 is built from 14 residues. The CDR3 protein is CASSPRQGFDEQYF. CDR3 nucleotides: TGCGCCAGCAGCCCTCGACAGGGTTTCGACGAGCAGTACTTC.

This clonotype was counted ten times or more. The chain recombines TRBV18 with TRBJ2-1; D might be TRBD1 or TRBD2, each matching 5 bases. Trimming removed 1 base at V and 8 bases at J, with 12 bases between. From germline, CDR1 is KGHSH and CDR2 LQKENI. This CDR3 is built from 14 residues. In nucleotides, the CDR3 is TGTGCCAGCTCACCACGGGGGTTAGGTCATGAGCAGTTCTTC. Translated: CASSPRGLGHEQFF. Variable domain in full (rest from reference TRBV18 and TRBJ2-1): NAGVMQNPRHLVRRRGQEARLRCSPMKGHSHVYWYRQLPEEGLKFMVYLQKENIIDESGMPKERFSAEFPKEGPSILRIQQVVRGDSAAYFCASSPRGLGHEQFFGPGTRLTVL.

This clonotype was found many times. This chain joins TRBV20-1 and TRBJ2-1; 10 bases are a match to TRBD2. Per germline, CDR1 DFQATT and CDR2 SNEGSKA (reference sequence). Germline trimming cut 3 bases from V and 3 bases from J; bases unmatched to any gene: 8. This CDR3 has 16 amino acids. In DNA, the CDR3 is TGCAGTGCTAGTCAAAAACTAGCGGGAAGCTACAATGAGCAGTTCTTC. It encodes CSASQKLAGSYNEQFF.

This clonotype was seen more than once but under ten times. This chain connects TRBV12-3 or TRBV12-4 to TRBJ1-4; TRBD1 matches 9 bases. The V gene end was trimmed by 5 bases and the J gene end by 7 bases; junction bases not matched to a gene: 8. The CDR3 contains 15 residues. CDR3 in DNA: TGTGCCAGCAGTCGGACAGGGGTAAAGACTGAAAAACTGTTTTTT. Translated, it gives CASSRTGVKTEKLFF.

The CDR3 DNA reads as TGTGCCTGGAGGGAGAGAGCGGGTCAGCCCCAGCATTTT. This gives the protein CAWRERAGQPQHF. This chain uses TRBV30 with TRBJ1-5; D gene uncertain. The CDR3 has 13 residues. Germline V gene lookup returns CDR1 GTSNPN and CDR2 SVGIG (reference sequence). V lost 3 bases and J 6 bases, leaving 12 bases between the germline ends.

The rearrangement joins TRBV4-2 to TRBJ2-7; D is ambiguous. The CDR3 has 15 amino acids. Trimming cost V 0 bases and J 1 base, with 10 bases left between them. Germline V gene sequence: CDR1 LGHNA, CDR2 YNFKEQ. Here the CDR3 DNA reads TGTGCCAGCAGCCAAGAGTCCCACTCTTCCTACGAGCAGTACTTC. As protein: CASSQESHSSYEQYF.

The rearrangement links TRBV6-2 or TRBV6-3 to TRBJ2-5; the match to TRBD1 covers 9 bases. The CDR3 loop spans 14 amino acids. Germline CDR1 is MNHEY and CDR2 is SVGEGT. Trimming took 2 bases from V and 3 from J; bases not matched to a gene: 1. CDR3 nucleotides: TGTGCCAGCAGTTACGGGACAGGGAAAGAGACCCAGTACTTC. Residues: CASSYGTGKETQYF.

This clonotype turned up a few times. The V and J genes are TRBV15 and TRBJ2-5, with 11 bases that match TRBD2. V gave up 1 base and J gave up 3 bases; unmatched junction bases: 7. CDR1 is LNHNV and CDR2 is YYDKDF in the germline V gene (reference sequence). The CDR3 extends over 17 amino acids. The CDR3 DNA sequence: TGTGCCACCAGCAGAGCGACTGGGACTAGCGGAAAAGAGACCCAGTACTTC. This encodes CATSRATGTSGKETQYF.

This clonotype has only a few counts. This chain joins TRBV20-1 and TRBJ2-7, with 8 bases matching TRBD2. The CDR3 length is 15 residues. Per germline, CDR1 DFQATT and CDR2 SNEGSKA (reference sequence). V lost 6 bases, J lost 7 bases, and 17 bases stayed unmatched. In DNA form, the CDR3 reads TGCAGTGCCACTCCGGCGAGTAGCGGGACGCGGGAGCAGTACTTC. Its protein is CSATPASSGTREQYF.

This clonotype was seen many times. V is TRBV20-1 and J is TRBJ2-3; TRBD2 is a possible D gene (6 bases). Germline V gives CDR1 DFQATT, CDR2 SNEGSKA (reference sequence). The CDR3 spans 14 residues. The V gene lost 3 bases and the J gene lost 1 base, with 11 bases spanning the gap. The CDR3 DNA reads TGCAGTGCTAGGGCTCCTAGCGGCACAGATACGCAGTATTTT. Translation gives CSARAPSGTDTQYF.

This clonotype has at least ten counts. The chain recombines TRBV2 with TRBJ1-2, with TRBD1 matching over 7 bases. The CDR3 runs 14 residues. Germline values: CDR1 SNHLY, CDR2 FYNNEI. V lost 5 bases and J lost 6; bases outside the gene matches: 9. The CDR3 DNA sequence: TGTGCCAGCAGTTCGACAGGGTTTGAGGATGGCTACACCTTC. Its translation: CASSSTGFEDGYTF.

This clonotype was counted at least ten times. This chain connects TRBV5-1 to TRBJ2-1, with a weak D call TRBD2 (5 bases). Germline values: CDR1 SGHRS, CDR2 YFSETQ. The CDR3 consists of 14 residues. Trimming shortened V by 0 bases and J by 10 bases, and 14 bases separated the two germline ends. CDR3 loop: CASSLVRELGEQFF. The DNA for the CDR3 is TGCGCCAGCAGCTTGGTTCGGGAATTGGGGGAGCAGTTCTTC.

The rearrangement links TRBV28 to TRBJ2-7, with D perhaps being TRBD1 or TRBD2 (5 bases each). Trimming left V 3 bases short and J 7 bases short, with 10 bases between. Germline V CDR1 and CDR2: MDHEN, SYDVKM. The CDR3 spans 12 residues. Here the CDR3 reads CASSFGWGEQYF. CDR3 bases: TGTGCCAGCAGTTTTGGTTGGGGGGAGCAGTACTTC. Full variable domain (remainder filled in from reference TRBV28 and TRBJ2-7): DVKVTQSSRYLVKRTGEKVFLECVQDMDHENMFWYRQDPGLGLRLIYFSYDVKMKEKGDIPEGYSVSREKKERFSLILESASTNQTSMYLCASSFGWGEQYFGPGTRLTVT.

The rearrangement links TRBV30 to TRBJ1-2; no definite D call. The germline gives CDR1 GTSNPN, CDR2 SVGIG (reference sequence). The V end was cut by 0 bases, the J end by 0 bases, with 11 bases between. This CDR3 has 15 amino acids. The CDR3 reads CAWSVAFAPNYGYTF. CDR3 nucleotides: TGTGCCTGGAGTGTGGCGTTCGCTCCTAACTATGGCTACACCTTC.

This clonotype was counted a few times. The chain joins TRBV5-5 to TRBJ2-4, with D uncertain. The V gene's germline CDR1 is SGHKS and CDR2 YYEKEE (reference sequence). The CDR3 is 12 amino acids. Trimming stripped 5 bases from V and 5 bases from J, with 8 bases between. The CDR3 region has the DNA TGTGCCAGCAGACCCGTTGAAAACATTCAGTACTTC. Its translation is CASRPVENIQYF.

This clonotype came up many times. The chain recombines TRBV4-1 with TRBJ2-1; possibly TRBD2 for D (6 bases). The ends were cut back, 0 bases at V and 0 bases at J, with 9 bases in the middle. The CDR3 covers 16 residues. The germline V gene encodes CDR1 MGHRA and CDR2 YSYEKL. CDR3 bases: TGCGCCAGCAGCCAAGAGGGCGGGATCTCCTACAATGAGCAGTTCTTC. Translating gives CASSQEGGISYNEQFF.